The 28 T cell receptor beta chains reported below all come from one sample, sequenced in a study of radiotherapy plus CTLA-4 blockade in lung cancer. This table comes from immunoSEQ multiplex PCR, and its TCRdb copy is limited to in-frame clones, with some not included. This table holds fewer than 45,000 clones, approximately 89% found once. The specimen was peripheral blood, collected from a patient treated with radiotherapy plus ipilimumab. Receptors originate from a human donor with non-small cell lung cancer who had stable disease on radiotherapy plus ipilimumab.

This rearrangement joins TRBV12-5 to TRBJ2-5; D call uncertain. The J call may be faulty, since TRBJ2-7 better matches the DNA end. CDR3 length: 12 residues. Germline CDR1 and CDR2: LGHNT and FRNRAP. CDR3 loop: CASGRGSYEQYF. CDR3 coding DNA: TGTGCTAGTGGCCGCGGAAGCTACGAGCAGTACTTC.

This chain connects TRBV19 to TRBJ1-5; TRBD1 agrees at 9 bases. CDR1 and CDR2 (germline): LNHDA, SQIVND (reference sequence). This CDR3 comprises 15 residues. V dropped 6 bases and J dropped 0; count of bases not matched to a gene: 3. The CDR3 is CASRGQGNSNQPQHF. The CDR3 coding sequence is TGTGCCAGTAGAGGACAGGGGAATAGCAATCAGCCCCAGCATTTT.

The chain couples TRBV18 to TRBJ2-7; D is possibly TRBD2 (6 bases). The CDR3 contains 15 residues. The V and J ends lost 3 bases and 0 bases respectively, with 12 bases between them. In germline, CDR1 is KGHSH, CDR2 LQKENI. The CDR3 here is CASSPTPGGSYEQYF. The CDR3 region has the DNA TGTGCCAGCTCACCGACGCCCGGGGGCTCCTACGAGCAGTACTTC.

The chain recombines TRBV5-1 with TRBJ2-7; TRBD2 agrees at 11 bases. The CDR3 has 18 amino acids. V shed 1 base and J 6 bases; nucleotides not matched to a gene: 15. From germline, CDR1 is SGHRS and CDR2 YFSETQ. CDR3 nucleotides: TGCGCCAGCAGCTTGACCGGGACTAGCGGATCCCCCACGCGCGAGCAGTACTTC. The encoded protein is CASSLTGTSGSPTREQYF.

The chain has TRBV7-2 and TRBJ2-7; D gene unclear. V was trimmed by 2 bases and J by 3 bases, leaving 11 bases between them. The germline V gene has CDR1 SGHTA and CDR2 FQGNSA. CDR3 length: 14 amino acids. CDR3 sequence: CASSLKAQVYEQYF. CDR3 in DNA: TGTGCCAGCAGCTTAAAAGCTCAGGTCTACGAGCAGTACTTC. Variable domain in full (rest from reference TRBV7-2 and TRBJ2-7): GAGVSQSPSNKVTEKGKDVELRCDPISGHTALYWYRQSLGQGLEFLIYFQGNSAPDKSGLPSDRFSAERTGGSVSTLTIQRTQQEDSAVYLCASSLKAQVYEQYFGPGTRLTVT.

This clone was counted once. CDR3 DNA: TGTGCCAGCAGCGTACTATCCGGAGGAGGTGGAAACACCATATATTTT. This encodes CASSVLSGGGGNTIYF. This chain links TRBV9 with TRBJ1-3; D is uncertain. Between the trimmed V and J ends, which lost 1 base and 3 bases, there was a span of 14 bases. Germline CDR1 is SGDLS and CDR2 is YYNGEE. The CDR3 sequence is 16 residues long.

The chain uses TRBV2 and TRBJ2-7; tentatively, D is TRBD2 (5 bases). The CDR3 covers 13 residues. Trimming shortened V by 6 bases and J by 4 bases, and 13 bases separated the two germline ends. CDR1 and CDR2 from the germline V gene are SNHLY and FYNNEI. The CDR3 DNA sequence: TGTGCCAGCAGCCCGGGATACCCTTACGAGCAGTACTTC. Translated, it gives CASSPGYPYEQYF.

The J gene is TRBJ1-5, the V gene TRBV19, with 9 nucleotides matching TRBD1. J lost 10 bases, V lost 6 bases, and 4 bases had no gene match. CDR1 and CDR2 from the germline V gene are LNHDA and SQIVND (reference sequence). CDR3 length: 12 amino acids. This CDR3 is CASRGQGGPQHF. The CDR3 DNA reads as TGTGCCAGTAGGGGACAGGGAGGACCCCAGCATTTT.

The V call is TRBV15, the J call TRBJ1-6; D not certain. The CDR3 is made up of 15 amino acids. V gave up 1 base and J gave up 9 bases, with 13 bases separating them. In germline, CDR1 is LNHNV, CDR2 YYDKDF (reference sequence). The CDR3 nucleotides read TGTGCCACCAGCAGAGGTCCAGCAACTACTTCACCCCTCCACTTT. Translation: CATSRGPATTSPLHF.

The chain combines TRBV18 with TRBJ2-7; TRBD1 matches at 9 bases. The germline gives CDR1 KGHSH, CDR2 LQKENI. V lost 4 bases and J lost 5; bases outside the gene matches: 9. CDR3 length equals 15 residues. DNA of the CDR3: TGTGCCAGCTCACTCAACGACAGGGGGGGACACGAGCAGTACTTC. Protein sequence: CASSLNDRGGHEQYF.

The V and J genes are TRBV19 and TRBJ2-5, with a possible D match to TRBD1 (5 bases). The CDR3 covers 14 residues. In germline, CDR1 is LNHDA, CDR2 SQIVND (reference sequence). V was clipped by 3 bases and J by 1 base, with 9 bases between them. In DNA, the CDR3 is TGTGCCAGTAGTATTACCAGGGCCCAAGAGACCCAGTACTTC. Translation gives CASSITRAQETQYF.

The chain uses TRBV6-5 and TRBJ2-7, with D perhaps TRBD2 (6 bases). In germline, CDR1 is MNHEY, CDR2 SVGAGI. The CDR3 consists of 15 residues. V gave up 0 bases and J gave up 2 bases, with 11 bases separating them. In DNA, the CDR3 is TGTGCCAGCAGTTACTCGCCCGGGGGAACCTACGAGCAGTACTTC. It codes for CASSYSPGGTYEQYF.

The V gene is TRBV29-1, the J gene TRBJ1-1, with a tentative D call TRBD1 (6 bases). Between the trimmed V and J ends, which lost 6 bases and 1 base, there was a span of 15 bases. The CDR3 runs 14 residues. CDR1 is SQVTM and CDR2 is ANQGSEA in the germline V gene. The CDR3 DNA sequence: TGCAGCGTGCGGGAGGGACAAACGAACACTGAAGCTTTCTTT. It yields the protein CSVREGQTNTEAFF.

The chain carries TRBV10-2 and TRBJ2-1, with 7 bases aligning to TRBD2. Trimming took 8 bases from V and 6 from J; bases not matched to a gene: 19. CDR1 is WSHSY and CDR2 is SAAADI in the germline V gene. The CDR3 is 17 residues long. The CDR3 loop is CASSEGIGSGRRNEQFF. The CDR3, as DNA: TGCGCCAGCTCGGAGGGGATAGGGTCCGGGAGGCGCAATGAGCAGTTCTTC.

The V call is TRBV4-2, the J call TRBJ2-3, with D uncertain. Trimming took off 0 bases at V and 0 bases at J, with 4 bases between the two ends. This CDR3 spans 14 amino acids. Germline CDR1 reads LGHNA; CDR2 reads YNFKEQ. As DNA, the CDR3 is TGTGCCAGCAGCCAAGATCCTAGCACAGATACGCAGTATTTT. Translation gives CASSQDPSTDTQYF.

This clone was seen just once. V is TRBV4-1 and J is TRBJ2-7; TRBD1 matches at 8 bases. V shed 3 bases, J shed 3 bases, and the junction held 13 bases outside the gene matches. In germline, CDR1 is MGHRA, CDR2 YSYEKL. The CDR3 extends over 17 amino acids. Here the CDR3 reads CASSQRMPGQVLYEQYF. CDR3 nucleotides: TGCGCCAGCAGCCAGCGTATGCCGGGACAGGTTCTCTACGAGCAGTACTTC.

The chain couples TRBV5-5 to TRBJ2-2; the match to TRBD2 covers 11 bases. CDR3 length: 16 amino acids. Germline V CDR1 and CDR2: SGHKS, YYEKEE (reference sequence). Losses at the gene ends were 5 bases for V and 1 base for J; bases not matched to a gene: 4. The CDR3 loop reads CASRPGTSGNTGELFF. The CDR3 coding sequence is TGTGCCAGCAGGCCCGGGACTAGCGGGAACACCGGGGAGCTGTTTTTT.

As DNA, the CDR3 is TGTGCCACCAGCAGAGCCAGGACAGGGCCCTACGAGCAGTACTTC. The encoded protein is CATSRARTGPYEQYF. The chain is built from TRBV15 and TRBJ2-7; 8 bases are a match to TRBD1. This CDR3 contains 15 residues. V was pared by 1 base and J by 2 bases, with 4 bases of the junction left unmatched. Germline CDR1 and CDR2: LNHNV and YYDKDF (reference sequence).

This chain uses TRBV7-2 with TRBJ2-3; 11 nucleotides line up with TRBD2. This CDR3 has 16 amino acids. V trimming: 2 bases; J trimming: 5 bases; junction bases outside the gene matches: 6. Germline CDR1 SGHTA, CDR2 FQGNSA. For the CDR3, the DNA is TGTGCCAGCAGCTTAATAGCGGGAGGGCCCAGAGATACGCAGTATTTT. Its translation: CASSLIAGGPRDTQYF. The variable domain in full, completed from reference TRBV7-2 and TRBJ2-3, reads GAGVSQSPSNKVTEKGKDVELRCDPISGHTALYWYRQSLGQGLEFLIYFQGNSAPDKSGLPSDRFSAERTGGSVSTLTIQRTQQEDSAVYLCASSLIAGGPRDTQYFGPGTRLTVL.

This chain uses TRBV5-8 with TRBJ1-5, with D possibly matching TRBD1 (5 bases). This CDR3 has 14 residues. The V gene lost 0 bases and the J gene lost 4 bases, with 8 bases spanning the gap. CDR1 is SGHTS and CDR2 is YDEGEE in the germline V gene. The CDR3 is CASSLGAGNQPQHF. CDR3 nucleotide sequence: TGTGCCAGCAGCTTGGGGGCAGGGAATCAGCCCCAGCATTTT.

This chain connects TRBV18 to TRBJ2-3, with TRBD1 matching 11 bases. This CDR3 is 16 amino acids long. Germline V gene lookup returns CDR1 KGHSH and CDR2 LQKENI. V lost 5 bases, J lost 2 bases, and 6 bases stayed unmatched. Here the CDR3 DNA reads TGTGCCAGCTCAAGGGGACAGGGGGACTACACAGATACGCAGTATTTT. Translation: CASSRGQGDYTDTQYF.

The table lists this clone with a few counts. J is TRBJ1-4 and V is TRBV7-2; D is undetermined. This CDR3 region has 16 residues. The V and J ends lost 2 bases and 6 bases respectively, with 16 bases between them. CDR1 and CDR2 from the germline V gene are SGHTA and FQGNSA. The CDR3 nucleotides read TGTGCCAGCAGCTTAAAGGCGGGAATGATTTATGAAAAACTGTTTTTT. The encoded protein is CASSLKAGMIYEKLFF.

The chain carries TRBV5-4 and TRBJ2-1, with TRBD2 matching 7 bases. CDR3 length: 16 residues. V gave up 0 bases and J gave up 6 bases; unmatched junction bases: 9. CDR1 and CDR2 (germline): SGHNT, YYREEE (reference sequence). CDR3 amino acids: CASSLGGGYLGNEQFF. The CDR3 DNA reads as TGTGCCAGCAGCTTGGGGGGAGGGTATCTTGGCAATGAGCAGTTCTTC.

This chain joins TRBV27 and TRBJ2-7; D is perhaps TRBD1 (6 bases). V lost 3 bases and J 5 bases, leaving 11 bases between the germline ends. The CDR3 consists of 13 residues. Per the germline V gene, CDR1 is MNHEY and CDR2 is SMNVEV (reference sequence). CDR3 in amino acids: CASSFTGIHEQYF. As DNA, the CDR3 is TGTGCCAGCAGTTTTACAGGGATCCACGAGCAGTACTTC.

This clone has just a few counts. The rearrangement links TRBV6-1 to TRBJ2-2; D is perhaps TRBD2 (5 bases). Trimming cost V 8 bases and J 1 base, with 14 bases left between them. The CDR3 has 15 residues. Germline V gives CDR1 MNHNS, CDR2 SASEGT. CDR3 protein: CASWAGRGNTGELFF. In nucleotides, the CDR3 is TGTGCCAGCTGGGCGGGTAGAGGGAACACCGGGGAGCTGTTTTTT.

V gene TRBV7-2 combines with J gene TRBJ1-5; D is ambiguous. The CDR3 length is 15 residues. V was clipped by 1 base and J by 0 bases, with 7 bases between them. Looked up from germline, CDR1 is SGHTA and CDR2 is FQGNSA. The CDR3 region has the DNA TGTGCCAGCAGCTTAGAACAGCTTAGCAATCAGCCCCAGCATTTT. It translates to CASSLEQLSNQPQHF. The full variable domain, with the rest looked up from reference TRBV7-2 and TRBJ1-5, is GAGVSQSPSNKVTEKGKDVELRCDPISGHTALYWYRQSLGQGLEFLIYFQGNSAPDKSGLPSDRFSAERTGGSVSTLTIQRTQQEDSAVYLCASSLEQLSNQPQHFGDGTRLSIL.

The chain has TRBV30 and TRBJ2-7, with 9 bases fitting TRBD2. The germline gives CDR1 GTSNPN, CDR2 SVGIG (reference sequence). The CDR3 spans 17 residues. With 7 bases clipped from V and 0 bases from J, the junction kept 16 bases outside the gene matches. CDR3 in DNA: TGTGCCTATAACCTAAACCTAGCGGGGAAAAGCTCCTACGAGCAGTACTTC. It encodes CAYNLNLAGKSSYEQYF.

The rearrangement uses TRBV2 and TRBJ1-2; maybe TRBD1 (5 bases). The V and J ends lost 3 bases and 3 bases respectively, with 14 bases between them. The CDR3 consists of 15 residues. The germline V gene has CDR1 SNHLY and CDR2 FYNNEI. CDR3 sequence (DNA): TGTGCCAGCAGTGAGATCAGGGTACGAGACTATGGCTACACCTTC. Residues: CASSEIRVRDYGYTF.